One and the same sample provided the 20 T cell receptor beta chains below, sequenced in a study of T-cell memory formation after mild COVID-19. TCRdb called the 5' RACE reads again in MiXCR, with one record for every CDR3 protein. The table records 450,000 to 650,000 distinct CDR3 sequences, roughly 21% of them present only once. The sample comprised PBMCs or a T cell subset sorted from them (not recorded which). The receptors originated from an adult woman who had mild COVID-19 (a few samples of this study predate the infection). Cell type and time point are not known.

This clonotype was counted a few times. The CDR3 DNA reads TGTGCCAGCAGTTTATCCCAGGGTTCCTACAATGAGCAGTTCTTC. This gives the protein CASSLSQGSYNEQFF. This sequence joins TRBV12-3 or TRBV12-4 and TRBJ2-1; TRBD1 might be the D (5 bases). V shed 2 bases and J shed 1 base, with 9 bases lying between them. The CDR3 length is 15 residues.

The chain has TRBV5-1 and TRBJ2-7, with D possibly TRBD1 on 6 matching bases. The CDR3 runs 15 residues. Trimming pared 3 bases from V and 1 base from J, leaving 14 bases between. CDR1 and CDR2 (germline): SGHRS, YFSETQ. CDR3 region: CASSSRDTGSYEQYF. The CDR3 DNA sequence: TGCGCCAGCAGCTCCCGGGACACCGGGTCCTACGAGCAGTACTTC. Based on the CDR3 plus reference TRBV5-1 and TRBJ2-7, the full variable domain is KAGVTQTPRYLIKTRGQQVTLSCSPISGHRSVSWYQQTPGQGLQFLFEYFSETQRNKGNFPGRFSGRQFSNSRSEMNVSTLELGDSALYLCASSSRDTGSYEQYFGPGTRLTVT.

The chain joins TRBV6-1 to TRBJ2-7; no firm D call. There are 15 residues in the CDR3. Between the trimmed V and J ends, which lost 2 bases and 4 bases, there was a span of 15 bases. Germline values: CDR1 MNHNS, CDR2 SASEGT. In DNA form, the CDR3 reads TGTGCCAGCAGTGAATACGATGGCAGAAGATACGAGCAGTACTTC. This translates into CASSEYDGRRYEQYF.

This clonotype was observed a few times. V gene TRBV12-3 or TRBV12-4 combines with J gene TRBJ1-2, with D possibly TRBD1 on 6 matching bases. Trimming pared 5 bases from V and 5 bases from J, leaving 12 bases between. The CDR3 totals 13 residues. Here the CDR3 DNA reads TGTGCCAGCAGTCCAGGGGCAATGTATGGCTACACCTTC. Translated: CASSPGAMYGYTF.

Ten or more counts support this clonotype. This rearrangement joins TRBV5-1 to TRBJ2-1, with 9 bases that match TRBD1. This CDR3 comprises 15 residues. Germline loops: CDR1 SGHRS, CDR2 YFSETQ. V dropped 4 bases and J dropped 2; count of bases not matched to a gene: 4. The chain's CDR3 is CASSSGTGPYNEQFF. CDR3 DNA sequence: TGCGCCAGCAGCAGTGGGACAGGGCCCTACAATGAGCAGTTCTTC.

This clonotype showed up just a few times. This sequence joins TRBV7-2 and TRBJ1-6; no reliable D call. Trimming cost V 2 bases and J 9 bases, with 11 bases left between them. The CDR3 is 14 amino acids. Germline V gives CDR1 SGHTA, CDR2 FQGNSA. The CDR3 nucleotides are TGTGCCAGCAGCTTATTGTCCGATTCTTCACCCCTCCACTTT. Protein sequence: CASSLLSDSSPLHF.

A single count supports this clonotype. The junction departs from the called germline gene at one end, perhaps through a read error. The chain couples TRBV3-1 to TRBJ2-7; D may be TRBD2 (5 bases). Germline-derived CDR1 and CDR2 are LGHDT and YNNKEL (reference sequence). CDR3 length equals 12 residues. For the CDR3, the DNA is TGTGCCAGCAGCGACTACCACTTATCGCGGGCCTTC. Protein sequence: CASSDYHLSRAF.

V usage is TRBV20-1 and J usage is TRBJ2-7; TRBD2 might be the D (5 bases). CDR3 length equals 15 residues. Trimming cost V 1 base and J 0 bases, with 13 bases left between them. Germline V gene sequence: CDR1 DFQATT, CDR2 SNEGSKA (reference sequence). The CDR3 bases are TGCAGTGCTAGAGGTGGAAGGAGGAGCTCCTACGAGCAGTACTTC. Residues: CSARGGRRSSYEQYF.

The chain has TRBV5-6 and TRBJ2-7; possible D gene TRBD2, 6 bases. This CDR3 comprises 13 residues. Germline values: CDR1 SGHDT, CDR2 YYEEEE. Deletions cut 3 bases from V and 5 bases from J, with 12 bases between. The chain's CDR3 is CASSSGGFDEQYF. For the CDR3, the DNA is TGTGCCAGCAGCTCTGGGGGGTTTGACGAGCAGTACTTC. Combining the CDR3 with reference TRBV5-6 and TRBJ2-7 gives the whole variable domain DAGVTQSPTHLIKTRGQQVTLRCSPKSGHDTVSWYQQALGQGPQFIFQYYEEEERQRGNFPDRFSGHQFPNYSSELNVNALLLGDSALYLCASSSGGFDEQYFGPGTRLTVT.

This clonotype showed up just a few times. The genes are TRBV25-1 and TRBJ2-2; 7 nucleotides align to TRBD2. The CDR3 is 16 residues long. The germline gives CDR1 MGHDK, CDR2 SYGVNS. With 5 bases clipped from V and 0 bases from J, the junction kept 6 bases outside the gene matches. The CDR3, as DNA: TGTGCCAGCAGTCGGGGGGAAAACGCGAACACCGGGGAGCTGTTTTTT. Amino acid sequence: CASSRGENANTGELFF.

CDR3 coding DNA: TGTGCCAGCAGGCCGACAGGGGCAACCTACGAGCAGTACTTC. This translates into CASRPTGATYEQYF. The chain couples TRBV27 to TRBJ2-7, with 8 positions matching TRBD1. The CDR3 runs to 14 residues. Germline V gene lookup returns CDR1 MNHEY and CDR2 SMNVEV (reference sequence). Trimming removed 6 bases from V and 2 bases from J; junction bases left unmatched: 6.

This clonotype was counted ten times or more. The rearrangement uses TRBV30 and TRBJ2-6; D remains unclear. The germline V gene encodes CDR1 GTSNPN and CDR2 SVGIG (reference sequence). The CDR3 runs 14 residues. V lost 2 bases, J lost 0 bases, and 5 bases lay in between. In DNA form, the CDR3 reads TGTGCCTGGAGTTTTGGCTCTGGGGCCAACGTCCTGACTTTC. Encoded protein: CAWSFGSGANVLTF.

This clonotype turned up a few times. The CDR3 here is CASSLIASYGYTF. The CDR3 DNA reads as TGTGCCAGCAGTTTGATCGCAAGCTATGGCTACACCTTC. The chain carries TRBV12-3 or TRBV12-4 and TRBJ1-2, with D unclear. The CDR3 runs 13 residues. Trimming cost V 3 bases and J 4 bases, with 9 bases left between them.

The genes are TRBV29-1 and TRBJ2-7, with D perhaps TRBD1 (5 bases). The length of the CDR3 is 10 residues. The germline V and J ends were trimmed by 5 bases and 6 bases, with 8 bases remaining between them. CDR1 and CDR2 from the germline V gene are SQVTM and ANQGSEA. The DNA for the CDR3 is TGCAGCGTTAAAGGGGCCGAGCAGTACTTC. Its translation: CSVKGAEQYF.

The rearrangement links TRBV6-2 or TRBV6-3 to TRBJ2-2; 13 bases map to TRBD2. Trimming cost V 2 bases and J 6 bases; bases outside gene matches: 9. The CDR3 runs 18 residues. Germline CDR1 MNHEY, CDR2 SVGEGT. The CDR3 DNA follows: TGTGCCAGCAGTTACCCACTAGCGGGAGGGTCTAGGTCCGGGGAGCTGTTTTTT. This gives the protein CASSYPLAGGSRSGELFF.

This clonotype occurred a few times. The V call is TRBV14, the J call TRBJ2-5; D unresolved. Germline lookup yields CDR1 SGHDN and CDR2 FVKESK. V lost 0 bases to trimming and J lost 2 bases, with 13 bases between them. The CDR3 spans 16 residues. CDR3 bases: TGTGCCAGCAGCCAAGATAGATCCCATGTACAAGAGACCCAGTACTTC. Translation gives CASSQDRSHVQETQYF.

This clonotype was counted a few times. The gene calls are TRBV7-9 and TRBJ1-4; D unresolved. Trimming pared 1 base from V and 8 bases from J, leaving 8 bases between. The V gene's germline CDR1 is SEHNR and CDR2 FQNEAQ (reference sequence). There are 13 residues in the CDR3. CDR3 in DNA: TGTGCCAGCAGCTTAGATCAGCGGGAAAAACTGTTTTTT. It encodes CASSLDQREKLFF.

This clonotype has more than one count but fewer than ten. The CDR3 nucleotides read TGTGCCAGCAGCCCCCATGGGGACGCCTCCTACGAGCAGTACTTC. Translated: CASSPHGDASYEQYF. The J gene is TRBJ2-7, the V gene TRBV12-3 or TRBV12-4; the D gene could be TRBD1 or TRBD2 (5 bases each). This CDR3 is 15 amino acids long. Trimming took 6 bases from V and 0 from J, leaving 15 bases between them.

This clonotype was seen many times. CDR3 in DNA: TGTGCCAGCACTAGGGGGTTAAACACTGAAGCTTTCTTT. Protein: CASTRGLNTEAFF. The V and J genes are TRBV12-3 or TRBV12-4 and TRBJ1-1, with D perhaps matching TRBD1 (6 bases). The CDR3 is 13 residues long. V was clipped by 7 bases and J by 2 bases, with 11 bases between them.

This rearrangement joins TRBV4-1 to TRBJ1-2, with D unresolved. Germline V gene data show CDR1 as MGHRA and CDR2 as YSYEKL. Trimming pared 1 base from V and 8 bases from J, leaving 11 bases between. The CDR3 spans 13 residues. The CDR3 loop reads CASSQVVQGGYTF. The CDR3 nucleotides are TGCGCCAGCAGCCAAGTAGTCCAAGGGGGCTACACCTTC.